These T cell receptor beta chains were read from a single sample in a study of CD8+CD57+ T cells in acquired aplastic anemia. Each CDR3 protein gets one entry after TCRdb re-called the reads with MiXCR. The data hold approximately 260,000 distinct CDR3 sequences, with approximately 86% observed a single time. The sequencing sample was made of sorted CD4+, CD8+, or CD8+CD57+ T cells (not recorded which) from PBMCs. Receptors originate from a human donor with aplastic anemia. Both conserved end residues are part of each CDR3. Fields, in order: CDR3 length, J gene, D gene, V gene, clone size, CDR3 DNA, CDR3 protein. A D gene is named only where the DNA matches it firmly. Clone sizes are given selectively: once, few, many, or a class where the clone is expanded.

len: 11; j_gene: TRBJ1-2; d_gene: NA; v_gene: TRBV10-1; abundance: few; CDR3nt: TGCGCCAGCAGATCGACAGCTGGCTACACCTTC; CDR3aa: CASRSTAGYTF
len: 14; j_gene: TRBJ1-1; d_gene: TRBD1; v_gene: TRBV19; abundance: few; CDR3nt: TGTGCCACTAAACGGACAGGAACAAACACTGAAGCTTTCTTT; CDR3aa: CATKRTGTNTEAFF
len: 14; j_gene: TRBJ1-6; d_gene: NA; v_gene: TRBV7-6; abundance: once; CDR3nt: TGTGCCAGCAGCTTAACCCCCACAGATACGCAGCATTTTTTT; CDR3aa: CASSLTPTDTQHFF
len: 14; j_gene: TRBJ2-3; d_gene: NA; v_gene: TRBV7-8; abundance: NA; CDR3nt: TGTGCCGGCGGACGAGCGACAGGCACAGATACGCAGTATTTT; CDR3aa: CAGGRATGTDTQYF
len: 12; j_gene: TRBJ2-4; d_gene: NA; v_gene: TRBV7-8; abundance: NA; CDR3nt: TGTGCCAGCAGCTTAGCGGGAAGTCCCGATACGTTC; CDR3aa: CASSLAGSPDTF
len: 15; j_gene: TRBJ1-5; d_gene: NA; v_gene: TRBV5-8; abundance: NA; CDR3nt: TGTGCCAGCAGCAGTACGGAGGATAGCAATCAGCCCCAGCATTTT; CDR3aa: CASSSTEDSNQPQHF
len: 16; j_gene: TRBJ2-1; d_gene: NA; v_gene: TRBV7-8; abundance: NA; CDR3nt: TGTGCCAGCAGCTTAGATGGAGCCGAGCGGTACGACGGGCAGTTCTTC; CDR3aa: CASSLDGAERYDGQFF
len: 16; j_gene: TRBJ1-2; d_gene: NA; v_gene: TRBV7-2; abundance: NA; CDR3nt: TGCGCCAGCAGCCATACAGGGACTCAGCCCCAGCATTGCTACACCTTC; CDR3aa: CASSHTGTQPQHCYTF
len: 16; j_gene: TRBJ2-1; d_gene: TRBD1; v_gene: TRBV7-2; abundance: many; CDR3nt: TGTGCCAGCAGCTTGCCAGGGGGCGCCGACTATGGCTACCAGTTCTTC; CDR3aa: CASSLPGGADYGYQFF
len: 12; j_gene: TRBJ2-4; d_gene: NA; v_gene: TRBV7-4; abundance: NA; CDR3nt: TGTGCCAGCGGAGGAGCGAGGAACATTCAGAACTTC; CDR3aa: CASGGARNIQNF
len: 15; j_gene: TRBJ2-1; d_gene: NA; v_gene: TRBV19; abundance: NA; CDR3nt: TGTGCCAGCAGTAAAGCTAGGGCTAGCGAGAATGAGCAGTTCTTC; CDR3aa: CASSKARASENEQFF
len: 14; j_gene: TRBJ1-3; d_gene: NA; v_gene: TRBV7-6; abundance: NA; CDR3nt: TGTGCCAGCAGCTCGGACAGAGAAGCGGACACCCTCCATTTT; CDR3aa: CASSSDREADTLHF
len: 16; j_gene: TRBJ2-3; d_gene: TRBD2; v_gene: TRBV6-1; abundance: NA; CDR3nt: TGTGCCAGCAGTGAAGTAGGCGGGGGGGCCGTAGATACGCAGTATTTT; CDR3aa: CASSEVGGGAVDTQYF
len: 14; j_gene: TRBJ2-5; d_gene: TRBD1; v_gene: TRBV7-9; abundance: NA; CDR3nt: TGTGCCACCAGCCGGGGACAGGGACGACAGACGAGCAGCTTC; CDR3aa: CATSRGQGRQTSSF
len: 16; j_gene: TRBJ2-5; d_gene: NA; v_gene: TRBV5-6; abundance: many; CDR3nt: TGTGCCAGCAGCTTGTGGGGGGACTCCAGGGGCGAGACCCAGTACTTC; CDR3aa: CASSLWGDSRGETQYF
len: 14; j_gene: TRBJ2-1; d_gene: NA; v_gene: TRBV7-2; abundance: NA; CDR3nt: TGTGCCAGCAGCCTCAAGCGGCCCTACAATGAGCGGTTCTTC; CDR3aa: CASSLKRPYNERFF
len: 16; j_gene: TRBJ2-5; d_gene: TRBD2; v_gene: TRBV9; abundance: few; CDR3nt: TGTGCCAGCAGCCCCTGGACTAGCCCTACCGGAGAGACCCAGTACTTC; CDR3aa: CASSPWTSPTGETQYF
len: 16; j_gene: TRBJ1-5; d_gene: NA; v_gene: TRBV20-1; abundance: NA; CDR3nt: TGCAGTGCTACACCGCGTGGGGTAGGCGTTAATCAGCCCCAGCATTTT; CDR3aa: CSATPRGVGVNQPQHF
len: 12; j_gene: TRBJ2-3; d_gene: NA; v_gene: TRBV2; abundance: once; CDR3nt: TGTGCCAGCAGTGAAGGGTGGGTTCCGGAGTATTTT; CDR3aa: CASSEGWVPEYF
len: 14; j_gene: TRBJ2-7; d_gene: NA; v_gene: TRBV2; abundance: NA; CDR3nt: TGTGCCAGCACTCAGGCCACATGGGGCTACGAGCAGTACTTC; CDR3aa: CASTQATWGYEQYF
len: 14; j_gene: TRBJ2-3; d_gene: NA; v_gene: TRBV7-6; abundance: NA; CDR3nt: TGTGCCAGCAGTTCAGTCAGGGGCAATTCACCCCAGTACTTT; CDR3aa: CASSSVRGNSPQYF
len: 15; j_gene: TRBJ2-3; d_gene: NA; v_gene: TRBV2; abundance: NA; CDR3nt: TGTGCCAGCAGCTTGGTGGCGGGCGCCACAGATACGCAGTATTTT; CDR3aa: CASSLVAGATDTQYF
len: 13; j_gene: TRBJ2-1; d_gene: NA; v_gene: TRBV10-3; abundance: few; CDR3nt: TGTGCCATCAGTGAGTCAACTTTTAATGAGCAGTTCTTC; CDR3aa: CAISESTFNEQFF